This is a list of T cell receptor beta chains from one sample in a study of cytomegalovirus exposure and HLA in healthy donors. Libraries were prepared by immunoSEQ multiplex PCR; TCRdb keeps only in-frame clonotypes and omits some of them. This repertoire comprises over 150,000 clones; its ten largest clones make up roughly 0.74%. Sequenced sample: PBMCs. These receptors were collected from a boy between 10 and 17 years old in good health and CMV-seronegative. Each CDR3 is given with its conserved first and last residue. D genes are given only for firm matches.

j_call v_call d_call cdr3_aa cdr3_nt
TRBJ2-5 TRBV18 - CASSTHGQGQETQYF TGTGCCAGCTCAACCCACGGCCAGGGGCAAGAGACCCAGTACTTC
TRBJ1-6 TRBV7-7 - CASSLSPLVKSPLHF TGTGCTAGCAGCTTAAGCCCTCTTGTAAAGTCACCCCTCCACTTT
TRBJ1-2 TRBV28 - CASRTPSLEGYTF TGTGCCAGCAGAACCCCTTCACTCGAAGGCTACACCTTC
TRBJ2-7 TRBV5-4 TRBD1 CASSLVPGGAREQYF TGTGCCAGCAGCTTGGTCCCAGGGGGCGCGAGGGAGCAGTACTTC
TRBJ1-4 TRBV2 - CASFRPAGVGEKLFF TGTGCCAGCTTCAGGCCGGCGGGGGTCGGGGAAAAACTGTTTTTT
TRBJ2-3 TRBV2 TRBD1 CASKAGGARTDTQYF TGTGCCAGCAAGGCAGGGGGCGCCCGCACAGATACGCAGTATTTT
TRBJ2-1 TRBV9 TRBD2 CASSVALAGQDEQFF TGTGCCAGCAGCGTAGCACTAGCGGGGCAGGATGAGCAGTTCTTC
TRBJ1-1 TRBV5-1 - CASRDRTLTEAFF TGCGCCAGCAGAGACAGGACCTTAACTGAAGCTTTCTTT
TRBJ1-1 TRBV21-1 - CASSKARGPGAEAFF TGTGCCAGCAGCAAAGCTCGGGGTCCTGGGGCTGAAGCTTTCTTT
TRBJ1-6 TRBV9 - CASSPIGVGNSPLHF TGTGCCAGCAGCCCTATCGGGGTAGGTAATTCACCCCTCCACTTT
TRBJ2-3 TRBV7-6 TRBD2 CASSLFRGTSGATDTQYF TGTGCCAGCAGCTTATTTCGGGGGACTAGCGGAGCCACAGATACGCAGTATTTT
TRBJ1-6 TRBV4-2 - CASSQDSAGYNSPLHF TGTGCCAGCAGCCAAGATTCGGCAGGGTATAATTCACCCCTCCACTTT
TRBJ2-5 TRBV30 TRBD1 CAWSVRDRNIGETQYF TGTGCCTGGAGTGTACGGGACAGAAATATTGGCGAGACCCAGTACTTC
TRBJ2-2 TRBV30 - CAWSVRLEGSGELFF TGTGCCTGGAGTGTGAGACTAGAAGGGTCCGGGGAGCTGTTTTTT
TRBJ2-6 TRBV2 - CASSGARGILSGANVLTF TGTGCCAGCAGTGGGGCCAGGGGAATACTTTCTGGGGCCAACGTCCTGACTTTC
TRBJ1-2 TRBV6-5 TRBD1 CASRRNGQGKRGYTF TGTGCCAGCAGACGAAATGGACAGGGGAAACGCGGCTACACCTTC